This TCR beta chain was identified during a study of identical twins. This clonotype has a handful of counts. The germline gives CDR1 MGHRA, CDR2 YSYEKL. V shed 0 bases and J shed 0 bases, with 15 bases lying between them. This CDR3 is built from 19 residues. From the 5' RACE reads, TCRdb called clonotypes with MiXCR, one entry per CDR3 protein. In the table there are some 560,000 distinct CDR3 sequences, more than 9% of which are singletons. The same sample was also used in a study of yellow fever vaccine responses in identical twins.

What was sequenced was PBMCs. This TCR came from a woman between 18 and 30 years old in good health. The chain has TRBV4-1 and TRBJ2-6, with D hard to call. CDR3 sequence (DNA): TGCGCCAGCAGCCAAGATCCGGTCGGACGGTACTCTGGGGCCAACGTCCTGACTTTC. It encodes CASSQDPVGRYSGANVLTF.